The 20 T cell receptor beta chains below all came from one sample that was sequenced in a study of OX40 agonist ivuxolimab in advanced cancers. Library creation used the immunoSEQ multiplex PCR assay. Here the immuneACCESS table is served through TCRdb, limited to in-frame sequences with V and J called. Missing clones are a known gap in these copies; in checked studies unresolved V genes cover under half, and the rest lacks a known reason. The sample data list tens of thousands of clones, and just under 80% of these were observed just once. 2% to 3% of the sample is in the top ten clones. Sequences were derived from CD4+ or CD8+ T cells sorted from blood, sampled in a trial of the OX40 agonist ivuxolimab. These receptors all come from an adult with an advanced solid tumor such as melanoma, head and neck, liver or kidney cancer.

This clone appeared once. V is TRBV4-1 and J is TRBJ1-3; unclear D gene. There are 15 residues in the CDR3. CDR1 and CDR2 (germline): MGHRA, YSYEKL. Trimming shortened V by 5 bases and J by 2 bases, and 13 bases separated the two germline ends. In nucleotides, the CDR3 is TGCGCCAGCAGCTGGCAGGACGCTGCTGGAAACACCATATATTTT. It specifies CASSWQDAAGNTIYF.

The chain employs TRBV5-1 and TRBJ2-1, with D perhaps being TRBD1 or TRBD2 (5 bases each). This CDR3 has 13 amino acids. Germline V gene sequence: CDR1 SGHRS, CDR2 YFSETQ. V was trimmed by 4 bases and J by 5 bases, leaving 10 bases between them. CDR3 sequence: CASSRDGNNEQFF. CDR3 DNA: TGCGCCAGCAGCCGGGACGGAAACAATGAGCAGTTCTTC. The variable domain in full, completed from reference TRBV5-1 and TRBJ2-1, reads KAGVTQTPRYLIKTRGQQVTLSCSPISGHRSVSWYQQTPGQGLQFLFEYFSETQRNKGNFPGRFSGRQFSNSRSEMNVSTLELGDSALYLCASSRDGNNEQFFGPGTRLTVL.

The chain carries TRBV6-6 and TRBJ2-5, with no clear D. Trimming removed 6 bases at V and 5 bases at J, with 13 bases between. This CDR3 region has 13 residues. Per the germline V gene, CDR1 is MNHNY and CDR2 is SVGAGI (reference sequence). CDR3 DNA sequence: TGTGCCAGCAGCCCGACATCTAGGGAGACCCAGTACTTC. Amino acid sequence: CASSPTSRETQYF.

V is TRBV29-1 and J is TRBJ2-1; a weak D match, TRBD2 (5 bases). V lost 7 bases, J lost 5 bases, and 15 bases lay in between. Per germline, CDR1 SQVTM and CDR2 ANQGSEA. This CDR3 comprises 13 residues. This CDR3 reads CSGDSGWDNEQFF. The CDR3 DNA follows: TGCAGCGGTGATTCGGGGTGGGACAATGAGCAGTTCTTC.

This clone has more than one count but fewer than ten. The chain employs TRBV5-5 and TRBJ1-6, with a possible D match to TRBD1 (5 bases). Germline V gives CDR1 SGHKS, CDR2 YYEKEE (reference sequence). Trimming shortened V by 4 bases and J by 12 bases, and 17 bases separated the two germline ends. This CDR3 region has 14 residues. The chain's CDR3 is CASSPQGLIEPLHF. DNA of the CDR3: TGTGCCAGCAGCCCCCAGGGTCTCATTGAACCCCTCCACTTT.

The gene calls are TRBV5-5 and TRBJ1-5; 9 bases line up with TRBD1. This CDR3 comprises 17 residues. Germline CDR1 SGHKS, CDR2 YYEKEE (reference sequence). J lost 0 bases, V lost 3 bases, and 7 bases had no gene match. Here the CDR3 DNA reads TGTGCCAGCAGCTCGGACAGGGGTACTTATAGCAATCAGCCCCAGCATTTT. Protein product: CASSSDRGTYSNQPQHF.

The chain is built from TRBV5-1 and TRBJ1-3, with unresolved D. Germline CDR1 is SGHRS and CDR2 is YFSETQ. V was shortened by 0 bases and J by 4 bases, with 8 bases between the two germline ends. The CDR3 is 14 amino acids. The CDR3 loop is CASSLGGRGNTIYF. The DNA of the CDR3 is TGCGCCAGCAGCTTGGGCGGCAGGGGAAACACCATATATTTT.

The chain employs TRBV30 and TRBJ2-4; D is possibly TRBD1 (5 bases). The CDR3 loop spans 12 amino acids. Between the trimmed V and J ends, which lost 1 base and 9 bases, there was a span of 10 bases. Germline CDR1 is GTSNPN and CDR2 is SVGIG (reference sequence). The CDR3 region is CAWSEGLGIQYF. The CDR3 DNA sequence: TGTGCCTGGAGTGAGGGGTTAGGCATTCAGTACTTC.

This chain joins TRBV7-2 and TRBJ1-2; no clear D. V lost 5 bases, J lost 1 base, and 14 bases lay in between. CDR1 is SGHTA, CDR2 FQGNSA, per germline. This CDR3 spans 15 amino acids. The CDR3 coding sequence is TGTGCCAGCAGCGTAGGCATCGCGGTTAACTATGGCTACACCTTC. It yields the protein CASSVGIAVNYGYTF.

The chain joins TRBV5-4 to TRBJ2-7; 9 bases are a match to TRBD1. The V gene's germline CDR1 is SGHNT and CDR2 YYREEE (reference sequence). The CDR3 is made up of 14 amino acids. J gave up 3 bases and V 2 bases, and 3 bases lay outside the gene matches. The CDR3 DNA sequence: TGTGCCAGCAGCTTTAACAGGGGGCACTACGAGCAGTACTTC. Amino acids: CASSFNRGHYEQYF.

As DNA, the CDR3 is TGTGCCAGCAAGCCCCCGGAGAGTGCCGGGGAGCTGTTTTTT. Protein product: CASKPPESAGELFF. V is TRBV6-5 and J is TRBJ2-2; D is unclear. The CDR3 has 14 amino acids. Germline CDR1 is MNHEY and CDR2 is SVGAGI. Trimming cost V 7 bases and J 6 bases, with 15 bases left between them.

The V and J genes are TRBV7-9 and TRBJ2-1, with 8 bases aligning to TRBD1. CDR1 and CDR2 (germline): SEHNR, FQNEAQ (reference sequence). This CDR3 has 14 amino acids. Trimming took 5 bases from V and 10 from J; bases not matched to a gene: 10. This chain's CDR3 is CASSPRGRIKEQFF. Written as DNA, the CDR3 is TGTGCCAGCAGCCCCAGGGGGCGAATAAAGGAGCAGTTCTTC.

This chain connects TRBV19 to TRBJ2-7; D might be TRBD1 or TRBD2, each matching 5 bases. CDR1 is LNHDA and CDR2 is SQIVND in the germline V gene (reference sequence). V was clipped by 5 bases and J by 6 bases, with 17 bases between them. The CDR3 is 14 amino acids. The CDR3 protein is CASSLRDLSGEQYF. The CDR3 DNA reads as TGTGCCAGTAGTCTCAGGGACCTCAGCGGCGAGCAGTACTTC.

This clone turned up a few times. The genes are TRBV7-9 and TRBJ2-1, with 9 bases matching TRBD2. From germline, CDR1 is SEHNR and CDR2 FQNEAQ (reference sequence). This CDR3 spans 15 amino acids. Trimming at V came to 1 base and at J to 5 bases, leaving 3 bases not matched to a gene. DNA for the CDR3: TGTGCCAGCAGCTTAGGTGGCGGGAGGGACAATGAGCAGTTCTTC. Protein sequence: CASSLGGGRDNEQFF.

This clone has just a few counts. V and J are TRBV10-3 and TRBJ1-5, with D perhaps matching TRBD1 (6 bases). The V gene lost 0 bases and the J gene lost 7 bases, with 10 bases spanning the gap. Per the germline V gene, CDR1 is ENHRY and CDR2 is SYGVKD. The CDR3 runs to 14 residues. This chain's CDR3 is CAISESSRGQPQHF. CDR3 DNA sequence: TGTGCCATCAGTGAGTCAAGCAGGGGCCAGCCCCAGCATTTT.

This clone came up once. This sequence joins TRBV19 and TRBJ1-1; possibly TRBD1 for D (6 bases). This CDR3 is built from 13 residues. V was pared by 5 bases and J by 8 bases, with 15 bases between. In germline, CDR1 is LNHDA, CDR2 SQIVND (reference sequence). The CDR3 DNA sequence: TGTGCCAGTAGTCGACGGCGGACAGAAGAAGCTTTCTTT. Translated, it gives CASSRRRTEEAFF.

The chain links TRBV14 to TRBJ1-6; 8 nucleotides match TRBD1. Germline CDR1 is SGHDN and CDR2 is FVKESK. The ends lost 5 bases at V and 7 bases at J; junction bases unmatched: 10. CDR3 length: 16 residues. CDR3: CASSTGQGLRNSPLHF. CDR3 DNA sequence: TGTGCCAGCAGCACCGGACAGGGTTTACGGAATTCACCCCTCCACTTT.

A few counts support this clone. V is TRBV5-1 and J is TRBJ1-5; unclear D gene. The germline V gene has CDR1 SGHRS and CDR2 YFSETQ. V gave up 0 bases and J gave up 0 bases, with 7 bases separating them. CDR3 size: 15 residues. CDR3 DNA sequence: TGCGCCAGCAGCTTGGACAGCTCTAGCAATCAGCCCCAGCATTTT. Translated: CASSLDSSSNQPQHF.

The V call is TRBV2, the J call TRBJ2-2, with D possibly TRBD2 on 5 matching bases. Trimming left V 7 bases short and J 6 bases short, with 12 bases between. The germline V gene has CDR1 SNHLY and CDR2 FYNNEI. The CDR3 has 13 residues. The CDR3 reads CASKLGGSGELFF. CDR3 bases: TGTGCCAGCAAATTAGGAGGTTCCGGGGAGCTGTTTTTT.

The table lists this clone with a count of one. This chain joins TRBV19 and TRBJ1-5; the D is unclear. In germline, CDR1 is LNHDA, CDR2 SQIVND (reference sequence). Trimming took off 0 bases at V and 5 bases at J, with 8 bases between the two ends. This CDR3 is 14 amino acids long. The CDR3 reads CASSIDRLDQPQHF. Written as DNA, the CDR3 is TGTGCCAGTAGTATAGACAGGCTGGATCAGCCCCAGCATTTT.